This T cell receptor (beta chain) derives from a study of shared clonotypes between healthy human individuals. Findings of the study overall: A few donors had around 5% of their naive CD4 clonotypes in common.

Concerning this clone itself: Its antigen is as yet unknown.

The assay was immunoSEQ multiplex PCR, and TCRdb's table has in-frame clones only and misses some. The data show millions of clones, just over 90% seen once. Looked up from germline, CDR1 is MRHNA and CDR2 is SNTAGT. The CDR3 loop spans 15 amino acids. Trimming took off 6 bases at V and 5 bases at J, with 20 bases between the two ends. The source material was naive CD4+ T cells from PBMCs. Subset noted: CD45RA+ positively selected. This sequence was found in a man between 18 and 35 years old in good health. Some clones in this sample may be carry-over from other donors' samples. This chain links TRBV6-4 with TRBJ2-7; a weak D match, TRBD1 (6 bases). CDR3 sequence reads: CASRLNRDTIHEQYF. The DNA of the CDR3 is TGTGCCAGCAGACTCAACAGGGACACTATCCACGAGCAGTACTTC.